Listed here are 4 T cell receptor beta chains from one sample, sequenced in a study of blood T cells in healthy people across ages. The use of a sample-barcoded 5' primer and a J-beta primer mix characterized a second PCR of roughly 7 to 11 cycles. One entry per CDR3 protein, called by TCRdb with MiXCR from the 5' RACE reads. The table records 750,000 to 1,000,000 distinct CDR3 sequences, about 27% of them present only once. These data are also associated with another study on T cells of mothers and their children.

The source material was blood. Receptors originate from a woman between 40 and 50 years old in good health.

This clonotype turned up a few times. Its ends do not fully match the called genes, so a read error is possible. V usage is TRBV7-6 and J usage is TRBJ2-6; D may be TRBD1 (5 bases). CDR1 is SGHVS and CDR2 is FNYEAQ in the germline V gene. The CDR3 totals 15 residues. The chain's CDR3 is CASSLLGPGANVPTF. CDR3 nucleotide sequence: TGTGCCAGCAGCCTCCTTGGTCCTGGGGCCAACGTCCCGACTTTC.

The table lists this clonotype with many counts. The chain has TRBV24-1 and TRBJ2-5, with 10 bases lining up with TRBD1. Germline V gives CDR1 KGHDR, CDR2 SFDVKD. Unmatched junction bases numbered 6, after V lost 4 bases and J lost 2 bases. This CDR3 comprises 16 residues. The CDR3 here is CATSDPGTGAQETQYF. The CDR3 nucleotides read TGTGCCACCAGTGACCCCGGGACAGGGGCGCAAGAGACCCAGTACTTC.

Notes on this clonotype: With a much larger clone just one base away, this may be a read error. As the CDR3 is not closed by the conserved phenylalanine or tryptophan, this likely results from a read error. The chain recombines TRBV20-1 with TRBJ2-5; 12 bases fit TRBD2. Trimming removed 2 bases from V and 2 bases from J; junction bases left unmatched: 6. The germline CDR1 and CDR2 sequences are DFQATT and SNEGSKA (reference sequence). The length of the CDR3 is 16 residues. The CDR3 DNA follows: TGCAGTGCTAGACCACTAGCGGGGGGCGCTCAAGAGACCCAGTACTGC. It is translated as CSARPLAGGAQETQYC.

This clonotype was observed once. The chain has TRBV11-2 and TRBJ2-3; weak D call: TRBD2 (6 bases). Germline V gene data show CDR1 as SGHAT and CDR2 as FQNNGV. This CDR3 spans 16 amino acids. V lost 5 bases and J 1 base, leaving 16 bases between the germline ends. The CDR3 coding sequence is TGTGCCAGCAGCCCCCTCTGTAGCGGACGCACAGATACGCAGTATTTT. As protein: CASSPLCSGRTDTQYF.